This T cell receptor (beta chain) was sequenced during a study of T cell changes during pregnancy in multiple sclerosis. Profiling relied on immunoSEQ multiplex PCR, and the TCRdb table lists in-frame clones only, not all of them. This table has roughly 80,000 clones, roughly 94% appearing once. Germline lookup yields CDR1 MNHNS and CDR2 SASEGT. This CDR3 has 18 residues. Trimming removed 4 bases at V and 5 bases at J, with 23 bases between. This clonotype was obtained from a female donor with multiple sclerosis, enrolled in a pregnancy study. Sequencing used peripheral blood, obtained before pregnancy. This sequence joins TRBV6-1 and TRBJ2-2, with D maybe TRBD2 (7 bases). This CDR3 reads CASSATLGGGPGTGELFF. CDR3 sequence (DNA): TGTGCCAGCAGTGCCACCTTAGGCGGGGGCCCCGGAACCGGGGAGCTGTTTTTT.